This entry features one TCR beta chain sequence. Its specificity is not known. Libraries were prepared by immunoSEQ multiplex PCR; TCRdb keeps only in-frame clonotypes and omits some of them. The repertoire holds tens of thousands of clones, with less than 90% as singletons. This sample was included in a study of OX40 agonist ivuxolimab in advanced cancers. The overall study: Administration of intravenous ivuxolimab to patients occurred every 2 weeks at 0.01 to 10 mg/kg. Three individuals attained partial responses, comprising one hepatocellular carcinoma case and two cutaneous melanoma cases. Findings of the study overall: The study observed clonal expansion of CD4+ and CD8+ blood T cells by week 6 at 0.1 to 3.0 mg/kg. Expanded clones were, on average, more numerous among CD8+ T cells than CD4+.

The ends were cut back, 0 bases at V and 4 bases at J, with 7 bases in the middle. CDR1 and CDR2 from the germline V gene are SGHDT and YYEEEE. This CDR3 contains 14 residues. The clonotype was recovered from an adult with an advanced solid tumor such as melanoma, head and neck, liver or kidney cancer. The material was CD4+ or CD8+ T cells sorted from blood, obtained in a trial of the OX40 agonist ivuxolimab. The genes are TRBV5-6 and TRBJ2-2; a weak D match, TRBD2 (6 bases). The CDR3 DNA is TGTGCCAGCAGCTTGGCCGGGGGCACCGGGGAGCTGTTTTTT. It translates to CASSLAGGTGELFF.